This T cell receptor (beta chain) was sequenced in a study of Ad26.COV2.S vaccination and SARS-CoV-2 variants. Study-wide context: Donor allocation was to the COV1001 Ad26.COV2.S trial arm. Doses of Ad26.COV2.S were injected into muscle once or twice, 56 days apart.

The sample's treatment: around 19 received Ad26.COV2.S at low or high dose, single or two shots; 5 received placebo; per-sample allocation not given. Sampling happened 63 days after the first vaccine or placebo injection. Clones were read by immunoSEQ multiplex PCR, and TCRdb kept only the in-frame ones, dropping some. This table holds about half a million clones, approximately 90% found once. CDR1 and CDR2 (germline): LNHNV, YYDKDF (reference sequence). The CDR3 has 17 residues. The V segment lost 3 bases and the J segment 0 bases; nucleotides outside the gene matches: 11. Study-wide findings and caveats: Total responses of T cells may have been underestimated by the analyses of TCR breadth and depth.

As to this clone: What it recognizes is unknown.

The gene calls are TRBV15 and TRBJ2-7; 7 positions agree with TRBD1. The source was peripheral blood, collected in a trial of Ad26.COV2.S vaccine versus placebo. The sequence was obtained from a person between 18 and 65 years old who received the Ad26.COV2.S COVID-19 vaccine or a placebo. For the CDR3, the DNA is TGTGCCACCAGCAGCCGATTCACCGGGACAGTCTCCTACGAGCAGTACTTC. It is translated as CATSSRFTGTVSYEQYF.